Presented here are 20 T cell receptor beta chains from one specimen sequenced in a study of blood T cells in healthy people across ages. Sample-barcoded 5' priming and a J-beta primer mix drove a second PCR of 7 to 11 cycles. TCRdb re-derived calls from the 5' RACE reads in MiXCR, one entry per CDR3 protein. The table includes some 940,000 distinct CDR3 sequences, roughly 29% detected once. This sample also appeared in a second study, on T cells of mothers and their children.

Sequenced: blood. Receptors originate from a woman in her forties in good health.

J is TRBJ2-5 and V is TRBV28, with unresolved D. The V end lost 6 bases, the J end lost 1 base, and 9 bases lay between the germline ends. Germline V gene lookup returns CDR1 MDHEN and CDR2 SYDVKM. The length of the CDR3 is 13 residues. In DNA form, the CDR3 reads TGTGCCAGCAGCGGGTCGGTCCAAGAGACCCAGTACTTC. Its translation is CASSGSVQETQYF.

At least ten counts were recorded for this clonotype. The chain joins TRBV4-2 to TRBJ2-7, with D perhaps being TRBD1 or TRBD2 (5 bases each). Germline CDR1 LGHNA, CDR2 YNFKEQ. This CDR3 is 16 amino acids long. V lost 6 bases, J lost 5 bases, and 23 bases lay in between. The CDR3 bases are TGTGCCAGCAGATACGAAGCCCGTCAGGGAGCCCACGAGCAGTACTTC. Translated: CASRYEARQGAHEQYF.

The chain joins TRBV28 to TRBJ2-7; D might be TRBD1 or TRBD2, each matching 5 bases. The V and J ends lost 2 bases and 9 bases respectively, with 14 bases between them. This CDR3 is 13 amino acids long. Germline assignment: CDR1 MDHEN and CDR2 SYDVKM. The CDR3 DNA is TGTGCCAGCAGTTTAGGGACCCCCGACTCGCAGTACTTC. Translating it yields CASSLGTPDSQYF.

This clonotype was seen many times. One end of the junction varies from germline; a read error may be responsible. The chain uses TRBV5-1 and TRBJ2-5; TRBD2 might be the D (5 bases). Germline values: CDR1 SGHRS, CDR2 YFSETQ. This CDR3 spans 12 amino acids. This CDR3 reads CASSLEGETQYF. In nucleotides, the CDR3 is TGTGCCAGCAGCTTAGAGGGAGAGACCCAGTACTTC.

This clonotype was picked up many times. This sequence joins TRBV28 and TRBJ2-6, with D maybe TRBD1 (7 bases). The CDR3 is 16 amino acids. From germline, CDR1 is MDHEN and CDR2 SYDVKM. Trimming took off 7 bases at V and 2 bases at J, with 15 bases between the two ends. CDR3 protein: CASMWQGGAGANVLTF. The CDR3 DNA reads as TGTGCCAGCATGTGGCAGGGGGGTGCTGGGGCCAACGTCCTGACTTTC. Full variable domain (outside the CDR3, taken from reference TRBV28 and TRBJ2-6): DVKVTQSSRYLVKRTGEKVFLECVQDMDHENMFWYRQDPGLGLRLIYFSYDVKMKEKGDIPEGYSVSREKKERFSLILESASTNQTSMYLCASMWQGGAGANVLTFGAGSRLTVL.

V usage is TRBV14 and J usage is TRBJ2-5, with D uncertain. Germline CDR1 is SGHDN and CDR2 is FVKESK. The CDR3 covers 12 residues. V dropped 3 bases and J dropped 1 base, with 3 bases sitting between them. This chain's CDR3 is CASSQSQETQYF. The CDR3 DNA reads TGTGCCAGCAGCCAGTCCCAAGAGACCCAGTACTTC. Full variable domain (remainder filled in from reference TRBV14 and TRBJ2-5): EAGVTQFPSHSVIEKGQTVTLRCDPISGHDNLYWYRRVMGKEIKFLLHFVKESKQDESGMPNNRFLAERTGGTYSTLKVQPAELEDSGVYFCASSQSQETQYFGPGTRLLVL.

Note on this clonotype: The junction departs from germline at one end; a sequencing error may be responsible. The gene calls are TRBV7-2 and TRBJ2-1, with 10 bases aligning to TRBD2. CDR3 length equals 15 residues. Germline CDR1 is SGHTA and CDR2 is FQGNSA. CDR3 coding DNA: TGTGTCAGCAGCTTGAATAGCGGGGGGAACAATGAGCAGTTCTTC. It yields the protein CVSSLNSGGNNEQFF. The complete variable domain, with remaining parts taken from reference TRBV7-2 and TRBJ2-1, reads GAGVSQSPSNKVTEKGKDVELRCDPISGHTALYWYRQSLGQGLEFLIYFQGNSAPDKSGLPSDRFSAERTGGSVSTLTIQRTQQEDSAVYLCVSSLNSGGNNEQFFGPGTRLTVL.

V usage is TRBV29-1 and J usage is TRBJ1-2, with D hard to call. Looked up from germline, CDR1 is SQVTM and CDR2 is ANQGSEA. Trimming left V 6 bases short and J 1 base short, with 12 bases between. There are 13 residues in the CDR3. The CDR3 bases are TGCAGCGTCGGGAACTCATTTAACTATGGCTACACCTTC. Its translation is CSVGNSFNYGYTF.

The rearrangement joins TRBV7-8 to TRBJ2-1; D unresolved. The CDR3 covers 17 residues. Germline CDR1 reads SGHVS; CDR2 reads FQNEAQ. V was clipped by 5 bases and J by 0 bases, with 17 bases between them. The CDR3 region has the DNA TGTGCCAGCAGCCACACATTAGTCGGCAGCTCCTACAATGAGCAGTTCTTC. Translated: CASSHTLVGSSYNEQFF.

Ten or more counts support this clonotype. DNA for the CDR3: TGTGCCATCAGTGTGTCTAGCGGGGGGGCGGAAGAGCAGTACTTC. Translation: CAISVSSGGAEEQYF. The J gene is TRBJ2-7, the V gene TRBV10-3; 12 bases are a match to TRBD2. V was pared by 4 bases and J by 7 bases, with 8 bases of the junction left unmatched. This CDR3 is built from 15 residues. Looked up from germline, CDR1 is ENHRY and CDR2 is SYGVKD.

This clonotype has only a few counts. The rearrangement links TRBV7-2 to TRBJ1-2; the D gene is possibly TRBD1 (6 bases). There are 15 residues in the CDR3. Per germline, CDR1 SGHTA and CDR2 FQGNSA. V was trimmed by 0 bases and J by 8 bases, leaving 16 bases between them. The CDR3 protein is CASSLAQVGGWGYTF. CDR3 nucleotides: TGTGCCAGCAGCTTAGCGCAGGTGGGGGGCTGGGGCTACACCTTC.

This chain connects TRBV10-3 to TRBJ2-3; D remains unclear. V was clipped by 6 bases and J by 5 bases, with 6 bases between them. Germline values: CDR1 ENHRY, CDR2 SYGVKD. This CDR3 region has 11 residues. The CDR3 reads CAISHKDTQYF. CDR3 coding DNA: TGTGCCATCAGCCACAAAGATACGCAGTATTTT.

This clonotype came up a few times. The rearrangement uses TRBV7-9 and TRBJ1-1, with D maybe TRBD1 (5 bases). The CDR3 totals 15 residues. V shed 0 bases and J shed 1 base, with 9 bases lying between them. CDR1 SEHNR and CDR2 FQNEAQ come from the germline V gene (reference sequence). The CDR3 spells CASSLAAGPNTEAFF. As DNA, the CDR3 is TGTGCCAGCAGCTTAGCGGCGGGGCCGAACACTGAAGCTTTCTTT.

Notes on this clonotype: Being one base from a much bigger clone, this may be a read error. No conserved phenylalanine or tryptophan is present at the end of the CDR3, so a read error is the likely explanation. The chain joins TRBV13 to TRBJ2-5, with TRBD2 matching over 13 bases. TRBJ2-7 explains the end of the DNA better; the J call may be wrong. Germline V CDR1 and CDR2: PRHDT, FYEKMQ (reference sequence). The CDR3 loop spans 18 amino acids. The CDR3 region is CASSSPGLAGSGSYEQYC. The CDR3 bases are TGTGCCAGCAGCTCCCCGGGACTAGCGGGGAGTGGCTCCTACGAGCAGTACTGC.

This clonotype was picked up a small number of times. The gene calls are TRBV28 and TRBJ2-3; 11 bases are a match to TRBD1. The V gene's germline CDR1 is MDHEN and CDR2 SYDVKM. CDR3 length: 12 amino acids. The J segment lost 5 bases and the V segment lost 8 bases, leaving 0 bases of the junction unmatched. In nucleotides, the CDR3 is TGTGCCAGCGGGACAGGGGGAGATACGCAGTATTTT. Its translation is CASGTGGDTQYF. Filled out from reference TRBV28 and TRBJ2-3, the complete variable domain reads DVKVTQSSRYLVKRTGEKVFLECVQDMDHENMFWYRQDPGLGLRLIYFSYDVKMKEKGDIPEGYSVSREKKERFSLILESASTNQTSMYLCASGTGGDTQYFGPGTRLTVL.

This clonotype was recorded at least ten times. The chain couples TRBV9 to TRBJ2-1; the D gene is possibly TRBD2 (5 bases). This CDR3 is built from 14 residues. CDR1 is SGDLS, CDR2 YYNGEE, per germline. V was clipped by 1 base and J by 8 bases, with 13 bases between them. The chain's CDR3 is CASSVMTRGDEQFF. CDR3 DNA sequence: TGTGCCAGCAGCGTAATGACCCGGGGTGATGAGCAGTTCTTC.

This clonotype was observed many times. The chain combines TRBV29-1 with TRBJ1-2, with a weak D call TRBD1 (5 bases). Trimming pared 4 bases from V and 6 bases from J, leaving 18 bases between. This CDR3 contains 14 residues. From germline, CDR1 is SQVTM and CDR2 ANQGSEA. The DNA for the CDR3 is TGCAGCGTTGCTTCAGCACCTACAGGTCATGGCTACACCTTC. The encoded protein is CSVASAPTGHGYTF.

This clonotype was seen repeatedly, ten times or more. At one end the junction does not follow the germline gene, possibly because of a read error. The chain couples TRBV5-1 to TRBJ2-5; 7 nucleotides match TRBD2. This CDR3 spans 13 amino acids. Germline V lookup: CDR1 SGHRS, CDR2 YFSETQ. CDR3 protein: CASSFRGEETQYF. CDR3 nucleotides: TGTGCCAGCAGTTTTCGGGGGGAAGAGACCCAGTACTTC.

This clonotype appeared a few times. The chain has TRBV3-1 and TRBJ2-2, with D tentatively TRBD1 (6 bases). Germline V gene sequence: CDR1 LGHDT, CDR2 YNNKEL (reference sequence). V was pared by 6 bases and J by 1 base, with 15 bases between. The CDR3 runs 16 residues. The CDR3 DNA sequence: TGTGCCAGCAGACATCGCCAGGGACAGAACACCGGGGAGCTGTTTTTT. It specifies CASRHRQGQNTGELFF.

This clonotype was seen more than once but under ten times. This CDR3 is CASSWDNTRNEQFF. The CDR3 nucleotides are TGCGCCAGCAGCTGGGACAACACACGGAATGAGCAGTTCTTC. V usage is TRBV5-1 and J usage is TRBJ2-1; D is possibly TRBD1 (6 bases). CDR1 is SGHRS and CDR2 is YFSETQ in the germline V gene. The CDR3 loop spans 14 amino acids. The V end lost 3 bases, the J end lost 7 bases, and 14 bases lay between the germline ends.